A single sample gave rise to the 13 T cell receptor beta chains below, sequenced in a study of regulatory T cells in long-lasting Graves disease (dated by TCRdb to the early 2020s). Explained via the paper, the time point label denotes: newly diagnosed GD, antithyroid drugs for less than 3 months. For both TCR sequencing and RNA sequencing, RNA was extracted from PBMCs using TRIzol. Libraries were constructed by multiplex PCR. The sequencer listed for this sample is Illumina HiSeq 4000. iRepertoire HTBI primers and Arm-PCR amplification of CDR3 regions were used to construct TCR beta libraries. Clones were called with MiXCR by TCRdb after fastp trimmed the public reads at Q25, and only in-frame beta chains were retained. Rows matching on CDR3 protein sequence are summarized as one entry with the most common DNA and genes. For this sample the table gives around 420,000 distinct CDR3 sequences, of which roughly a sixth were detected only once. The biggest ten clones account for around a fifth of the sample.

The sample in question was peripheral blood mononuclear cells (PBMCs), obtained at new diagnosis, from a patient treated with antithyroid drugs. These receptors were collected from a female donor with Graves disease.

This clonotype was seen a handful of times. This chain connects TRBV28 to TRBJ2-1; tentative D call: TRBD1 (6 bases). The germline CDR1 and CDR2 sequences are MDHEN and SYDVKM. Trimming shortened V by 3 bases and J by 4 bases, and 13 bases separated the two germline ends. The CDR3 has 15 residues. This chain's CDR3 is CASSFPTGEYNEQFF. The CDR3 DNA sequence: TGTGCCAGCAGTTTCCCGACAGGAGAATACAATGAGCAGTTCTTC. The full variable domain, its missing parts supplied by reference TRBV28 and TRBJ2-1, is DVKVTQSSRYLVKRTGEKVFLECVQDMDHENMFWYRQDPGLGLRLIYFSYDVKMKEKGDIPEGYSVSREKKERFSLILESASTNQTSMYLCASSFPTGEYNEQFFGPGTRLTVL.

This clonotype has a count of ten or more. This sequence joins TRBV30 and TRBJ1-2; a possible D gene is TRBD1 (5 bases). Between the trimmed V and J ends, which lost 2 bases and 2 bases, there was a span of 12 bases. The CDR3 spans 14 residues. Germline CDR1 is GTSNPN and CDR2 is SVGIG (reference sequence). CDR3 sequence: CAWSSAAGNYGYTF. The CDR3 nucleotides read TGTGCCTGGAGTTCAGCGGCAGGGAACTATGGCTACACCTTC. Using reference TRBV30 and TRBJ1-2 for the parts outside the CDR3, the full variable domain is SQTIHQWPATLVQPVGSPLSLECTVEGTSNPNLYWYRQAAGRGLQLLFYSVGIGQISSEVPQNLSASRPQDRQFILSSKKLLLSDSGFYLCAWSSAAGNYGYTFGSGTRLTVV.

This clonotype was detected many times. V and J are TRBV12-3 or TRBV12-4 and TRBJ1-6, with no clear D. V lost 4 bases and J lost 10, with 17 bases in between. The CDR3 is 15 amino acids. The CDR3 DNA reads TGTGCCAGCAGTTCCACGGGTAGGGTTGGATCACCCCTCCACTTT. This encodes CASSSTGRVGSPLHF.

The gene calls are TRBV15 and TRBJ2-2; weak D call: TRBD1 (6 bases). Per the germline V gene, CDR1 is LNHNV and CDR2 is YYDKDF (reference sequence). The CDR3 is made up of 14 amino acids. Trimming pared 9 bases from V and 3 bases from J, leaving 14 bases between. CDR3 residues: CATKQGGDTGELFF. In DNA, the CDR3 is TGTGCCACTAAGCAAGGGGGTGACACCGGGGAGCTGTTTTTT.

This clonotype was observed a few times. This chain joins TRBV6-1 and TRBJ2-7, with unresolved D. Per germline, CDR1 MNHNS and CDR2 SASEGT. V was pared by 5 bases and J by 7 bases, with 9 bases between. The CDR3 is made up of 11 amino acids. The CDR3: CASSLFGEQYF. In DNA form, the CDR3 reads TGTGCCAGCAGTCTCTTCGGAGAGCAGTACTTC.

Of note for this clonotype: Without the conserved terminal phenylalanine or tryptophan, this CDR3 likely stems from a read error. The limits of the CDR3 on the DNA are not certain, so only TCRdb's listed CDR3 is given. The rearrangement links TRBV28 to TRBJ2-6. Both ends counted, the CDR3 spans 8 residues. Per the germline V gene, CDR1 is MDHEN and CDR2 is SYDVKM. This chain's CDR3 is CASRPTST.

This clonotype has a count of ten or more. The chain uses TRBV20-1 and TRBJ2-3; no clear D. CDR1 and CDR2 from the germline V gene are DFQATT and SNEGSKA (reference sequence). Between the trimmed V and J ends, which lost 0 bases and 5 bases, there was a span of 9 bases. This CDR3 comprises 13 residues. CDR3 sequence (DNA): TGCAGTGCTAGAGATGGGATGATAGATACGCAGTATTTT. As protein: CSARDGMIDTQYF.

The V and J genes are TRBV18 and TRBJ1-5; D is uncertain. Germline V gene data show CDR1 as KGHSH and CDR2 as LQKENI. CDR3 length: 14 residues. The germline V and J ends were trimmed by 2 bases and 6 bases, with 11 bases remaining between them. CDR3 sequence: CASSPGNGLQPQHF. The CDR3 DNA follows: TGTGCCAGCTCACCAGGGAACGGGCTTCAGCCCCAGCATTTT.

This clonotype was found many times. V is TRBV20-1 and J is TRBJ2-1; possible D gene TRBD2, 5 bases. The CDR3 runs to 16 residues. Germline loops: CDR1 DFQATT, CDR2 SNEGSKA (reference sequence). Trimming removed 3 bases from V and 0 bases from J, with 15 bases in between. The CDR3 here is CSASRDYGLSYNEQFF. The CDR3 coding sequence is TGCAGTGCTAGTAGAGACTATGGACTCTCCTACAATGAGCAGTTCTTC.

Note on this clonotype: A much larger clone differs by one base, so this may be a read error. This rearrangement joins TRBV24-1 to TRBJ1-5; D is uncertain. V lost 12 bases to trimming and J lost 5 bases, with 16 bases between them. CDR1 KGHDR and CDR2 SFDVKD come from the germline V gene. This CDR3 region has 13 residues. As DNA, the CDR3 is TGTGCCCACCAAACGGGCCCCCATCAGCCCCAGCATTTT. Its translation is CAHQTGPHQPQHF.

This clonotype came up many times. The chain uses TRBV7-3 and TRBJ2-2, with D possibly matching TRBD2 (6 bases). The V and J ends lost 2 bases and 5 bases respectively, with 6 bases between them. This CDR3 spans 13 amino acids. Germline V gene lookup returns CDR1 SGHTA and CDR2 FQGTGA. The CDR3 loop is CASSLGGTGELFF. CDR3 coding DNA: TGTGCCAGCAGCTTAGGGGGGACCGGGGAGCTGTTTTTT.

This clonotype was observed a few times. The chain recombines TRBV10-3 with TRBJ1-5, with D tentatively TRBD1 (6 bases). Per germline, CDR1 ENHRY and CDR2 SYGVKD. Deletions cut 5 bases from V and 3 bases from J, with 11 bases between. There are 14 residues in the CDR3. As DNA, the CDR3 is TGTGCCATCAGTTACGGACAGTTCAATCAGCCCCAGCATTTT. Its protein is CAISYGQFNQPQHF.

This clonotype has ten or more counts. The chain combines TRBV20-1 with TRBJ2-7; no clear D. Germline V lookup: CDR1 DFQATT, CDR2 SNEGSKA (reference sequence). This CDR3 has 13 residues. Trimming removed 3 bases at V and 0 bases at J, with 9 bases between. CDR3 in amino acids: CSARPRISYEQYF. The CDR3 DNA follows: TGCAGTGCTAGGCCCCGTATCTCCTACGAGCAGTACTTC.